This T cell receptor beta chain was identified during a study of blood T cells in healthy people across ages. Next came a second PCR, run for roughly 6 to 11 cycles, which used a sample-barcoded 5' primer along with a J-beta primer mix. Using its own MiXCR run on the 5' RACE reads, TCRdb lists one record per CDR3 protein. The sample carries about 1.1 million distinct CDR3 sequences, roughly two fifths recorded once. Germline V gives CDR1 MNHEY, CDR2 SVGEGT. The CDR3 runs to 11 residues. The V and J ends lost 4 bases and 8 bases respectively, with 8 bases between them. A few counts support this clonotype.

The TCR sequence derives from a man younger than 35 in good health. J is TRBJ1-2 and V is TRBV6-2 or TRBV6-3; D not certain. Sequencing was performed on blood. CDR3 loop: CASSWREGYTF. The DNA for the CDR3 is TGTGCCAGCAGTTGGCGCGAAGGCTACACCTTC.